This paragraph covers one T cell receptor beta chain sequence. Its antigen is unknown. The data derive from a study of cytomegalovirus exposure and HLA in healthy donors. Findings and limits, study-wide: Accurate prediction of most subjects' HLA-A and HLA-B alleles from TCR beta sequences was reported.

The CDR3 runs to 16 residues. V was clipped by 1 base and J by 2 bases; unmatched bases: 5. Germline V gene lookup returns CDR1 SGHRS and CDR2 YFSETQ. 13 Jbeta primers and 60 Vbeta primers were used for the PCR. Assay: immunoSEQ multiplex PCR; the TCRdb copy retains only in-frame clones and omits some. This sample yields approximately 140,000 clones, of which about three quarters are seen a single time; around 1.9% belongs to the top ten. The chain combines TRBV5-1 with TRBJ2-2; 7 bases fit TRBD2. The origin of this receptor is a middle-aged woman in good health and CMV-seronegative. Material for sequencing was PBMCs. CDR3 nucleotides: TGCGCCAGCAGCTTGTCTCTAGCGGAAAACACCGGGGAGCTGTTTTTT. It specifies CASSLSLAENTGELFF. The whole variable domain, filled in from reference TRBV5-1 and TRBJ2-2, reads KAGVTQTPRYLIKTRGQQVTLSCSPISGHRSVSWYQQTPGQGLQFLFEYFSETQRNKGNFPGRFSGRQFSNSRSEMNVSTLELGDSALYLCASSLSLAENTGELFFGEGSRLTVL.